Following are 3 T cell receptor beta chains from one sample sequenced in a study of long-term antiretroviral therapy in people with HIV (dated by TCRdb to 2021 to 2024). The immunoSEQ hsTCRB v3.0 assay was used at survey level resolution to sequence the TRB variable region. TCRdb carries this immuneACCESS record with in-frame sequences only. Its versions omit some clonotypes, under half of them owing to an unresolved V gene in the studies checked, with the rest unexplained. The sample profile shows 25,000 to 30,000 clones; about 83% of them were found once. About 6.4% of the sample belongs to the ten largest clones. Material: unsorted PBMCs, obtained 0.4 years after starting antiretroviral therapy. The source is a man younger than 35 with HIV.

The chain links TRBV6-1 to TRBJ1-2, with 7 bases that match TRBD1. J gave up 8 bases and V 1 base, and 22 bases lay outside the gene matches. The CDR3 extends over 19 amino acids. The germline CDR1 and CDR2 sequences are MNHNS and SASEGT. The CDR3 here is CASSEGYRGYSPLPGGYTF. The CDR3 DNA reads TGTGCCAGCAGTGAAGGGTACAGGGGCTACTCACCCTTACCGGGCGGCTACACCTTC.

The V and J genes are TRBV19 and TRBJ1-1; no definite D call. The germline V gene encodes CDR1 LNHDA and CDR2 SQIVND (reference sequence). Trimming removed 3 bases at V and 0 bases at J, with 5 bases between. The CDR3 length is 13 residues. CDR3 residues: CASSITVNTEAFF. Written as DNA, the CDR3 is TGTGCCAGTAGTATTACGGTGAACACTGAAGCTTTCTTT. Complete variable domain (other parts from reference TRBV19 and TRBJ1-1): DGGITQSPKYLFRKEGQNVTLSCEQNLNHDAMYWYRQDPGQGLRLIYYSQIVNDFQKGDIAEGYSVSREKKESFPLTVTSAQKNPTAFYLCASSITVNTEAFFGQGTRLTVV.

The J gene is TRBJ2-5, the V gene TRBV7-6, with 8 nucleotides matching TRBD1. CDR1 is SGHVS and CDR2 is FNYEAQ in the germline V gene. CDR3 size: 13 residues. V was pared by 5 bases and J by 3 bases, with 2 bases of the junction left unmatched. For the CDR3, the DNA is TGTGCCAGCAGCCGGGACAGGAAAGAGACCCAGTACTTC. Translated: CASSRDRKETQYF.